This T cell receptor beta chain was retrieved from a study of human T cells and chemical hapten exposure. This clonotype was seen many times. Time point denoted: pre-sensitization, week 0. Treatment defined: therapeutic diphenylcyclopropenone sensitization with weekly scalp DPC. The library tagged each cDNA molecule with unique molecular identifiers. TCRdb ran MiXCR on the RACE reads and lists one entry per CDR3 protein. The sample has about 85,000 distinct CDR3 sequences, approximately 9% seen once. J lost 3 bases, V lost 7 bases, and 4 bases had no gene match. CDR3 size: 12 residues. CDR1 and CDR2 (germline): SQVTM, ANQGSEA.

The rearrangement joins TRBV29-1 to TRBJ2-5; the match to TRBD1 covers 8 bases. The clonotype was recovered from a man in his forties with alopecia areata. Some clones in this sample may be carry-over from other donors' samples. This specimen consisted of whole blood, obtained in connection with sensitization to the hapten diphenylcyclopropenone (DPC). The CDR3 loop reads CSATGAEETQYF. CDR3 sequence (DNA): TGCAGCGCGACAGGGGCGGAAGAGACCCAGTACTTC.